The sequence of this T cell receptor beta chain was determined in a study of Ad26.COV2.S vaccination and SARS-CoV-2 variants. Study information: Once, or twice with 56 days between doses, Ad26.COV2.S was given intramuscularly. Findings and caveats of the study: Breadth and depth estimates from TCRs may understate total T cell responses. Those who received the vaccine showed greater spike-specific TCR breadth than those given placebo.

Sample treatment: roughly 19 received Ad26.COV2.S at low or high dose, single or two shots; 5 received placebo; per-sample allocation not given. The samples date from day 63 after the first vaccine or placebo injection. Boston supplied an adult donor aged 18-55 years. Of note for this clone: Its matching antigen is unknown.

Profiled with immunoSEQ multiplex PCR; TCRdb holds only in-frame clones, not every one. Of about 400,000 clones listed, around 89% are singletons. The CDR3 is 15 amino acids. V lost 0 bases, J lost 1 base, and 6 bases lay in between. Germline assignment: CDR1 MDHEN and CDR2 SYDVKM. The sample was peripheral blood, taken in a trial of Ad26.COV2.S vaccine versus placebo. This TCR was recovered from a person aged 18 to 59 who received the Ad26.COV2.S COVID-19 vaccine or a placebo. The chain recombines TRBV28 with TRBJ2-2; D not certain. This CDR3 is CASSLWRRNTGELFF. CDR3 bases: TGTGCCAGCAGTTTATGGCGGCGGAACACCGGGGAGCTGTTTTTT.